Listed below are T cell receptor beta chains from one sample, sequenced in a study of response to subunit inactivated influenza vaccine. Using its own MiXCR run on the RT-PCR reads, TCRdb lists one record per CDR3 protein. The sample records 300,000 to 350,000 distinct CDR3 sequences, about 20% being singletons. Sequencing used PBMCs from blood, obtained 21 months after vaccination. The receptor set was obtained from a man aged 50 to 69 who received an inactivated influenza vaccine. CDR3s include the opening cysteine and the closing phenylalanine or tryptophan. The D gene is left open where the match is weak. Only some rows state a clone size, as once, few, many or a class for expanded clones.

>-|TRBV2|TRBJ1-1|many
TGTGCCAGCGGACGGACAGCTATGAACACTGAAGCCTTCTTT
CASGRTAMNTEAFF
>-|TRBV29-1|TRBJ2-3|-
TGCAGCGTTATGAGGGGCACAGATACGCAGTATTTT
CSVMRGTDTQYF
>-|TRBV18|TRBJ2-1|-
TGTGCCAGCTCACCCGGGACTGTAAACAATGAGCAGTTCTTC
CASSPGTVNNEQFF
>-|TRBV7-2|TRBJ1-1|many
TGTGCCAGCAGCCCAGTGACTGGAGGGCGAACTGAAGCTTTCTTT
CASSPVTGGRTEAFF
>TRBD2|TRBV9|TRBJ2-3|-
TGTGCCAGCAGCGTATCCAGCGGGAGGGCCAGAGATACGCAGTATTTT
CASSVSSGRARDTQYF
>-|TRBV6-5|TRBJ1-2|-
TGTGCCAGCAGTTACCCCCTGGGGGGAGCTAACTATGGCTACACCTTC
CASSYPLGGANYGYTF
>TRBD1|TRBV20-1|TRBJ1-5|few
TGCAGTGCTAGTCGTTCAGGGGGCCAGCCCCAGCGTTTT
CSASRSGGQPQRF
>TRBD1|TRBV5-1|TRBJ1-2|many
TGCGCCAGCGCCATGGGACAGGGAGCTAACTATGGCTACACCTTC
CASAMGQGANYGYTF
>-|TRBV7-2|TRBJ2-7|-
TGTGCCAGCAGCTCTAGCGTCTACGAGCAGTACTTC
CASSSSVYEQYF
>-|TRBV6-5|TRBJ2-7|-
TGTGCCAGCAGTTACGGAGCTGGGGTCGAGCAGTACTTC
CASSYGAGVEQYF
>-|TRBV11-2|TRBJ2-1|-
TGTGCCAGCACTGCCTTCAACTACAATGAGCAGTTCTTC
CASTAFNYNEQFF
>-|TRBV5-4|TRBJ2-3|-
TGTGCCAGCACCCCAGACAGTAGCACAGATACGCAGTATTTT
CASTPDSSTDTQYF
>TRBD1|TRBV5-1|TRBJ2-7|few
TGCGCCAGCAGCTTAAGGACAGGCTCCTACGAGCAGTACTTC
CASSLRTGSYEQYF
>-|TRBV12-3/TRBV12-4|TRBJ1-2|-
TGTGCCAGCAGTTTAGGGAGGGTCCTTAACTATGGCTACACCTTC
CASSLGRVLNYGYTF
>TRBD1|TRBV29-1|TRBJ2-7|-
TGCAGCGTGACTCGGGACAGCTACGAGCAGTACTTC
CSVTRDSYEQYF
>TRBD2|TRBV7-2|TRBJ2-2|few
TGTGCCAGCAGCTTATCCCAGCGGGGAAACACCGGGGAGCTGTTTTTT
CASSLSQRGNTGELFF
>-|TRBV12-3/TRBV12-4|TRBJ2-5|-
TGTGCCACCACCCAAGGTTACGGATACCAAGAGACCCAGTACTTC
CATTQGYGYQETQYF
>-|TRBV20-1|TRBJ1-2|many
TGCAGTGCTAAAGCGTTGAGTCGGACGGCCTATGGCTACACCTTC
CSAKALSRTAYGYTF
>-|TRBV20-1|TRBJ1-5|many
TGCAGTGCTAAAGCCGTGGCGGGACAGCCCCAGCATTTT
CSAKAVAGQPQHF
>-|TRBV10-3|TRBJ1-2|many
TGTGCCAGCGGACCGGGTGAGGGCTATGGCTACACCTTC
CASGPGEGYGYTF
>TRBD1|TRBV11-1|TRBJ1-2|many
TGTGCCAGCAGCTTAGCGCACGGGACAGGGGAATGGGATAACTATGGCTACACCTTC
CASSLAHGTGEWDNYGYTF
>TRBD1|TRBV20-1|TRBJ2-7|few
TGCAGTGCTAGAGGCGGCAGGGGGCTCGAGCAGTACTTC
CSARGGRGLEQYF
>-|TRBV6-6|TRBJ1-5|many
TGTGCCAGCAGCCGGCAAACAGGGAGCAATCAGCCCCAGCATTTT
CASSRQTGSNQPQHF
>-|TRBV28|TRBJ1-6|few
TGTGCCACCCGCACACCAACCTCCTATAATTCACCCCTCCACTTT
CATRTPTSYNSPLHF
>-|TRBV28|TRBJ1-2|few
TGTGCCAGCAATGGTCCTATTTCGCGTTTACAGGGTGGCTATGGCTACACCTTC
CASNGPISRLQGGYGYTF
>TRBD2|TRBV10-3|TRBJ2-1|few
TGTGCCATCAGTGAGAGATTGAGTCTAGCGGGAGGGTCAAGAGCTGGCAATGAGCAGTTCTTC
CAISERLSLAGGSRAGNEQFF
>TRBD1|TRBV29-1|TRBJ1-1|-
TGCAGCGTTGAAGAGACAGGGGTCACTGAAGCTTTCTTT
CSVEETGVTEAFF
>TRBD1|TRBV30|TRBJ1-1|-
TGTGCCTGGGCAGTGGACAGGGGGCGCATAGGGTTCACTGAAGCTTTCTTT
CAWAVDRGRIGFTEAFF
>-|TRBV10-3|TRBJ2-3|-
TGTGCCATCAGTGGAGATTTTCCTCCCGAGGATACGCAGTATTTT
CAISGDFPPEDTQYF